This note documents a single T cell receptor beta chain sequence. The antigen remains undetermined. This sample is part of a study of OX40 agonist ivuxolimab in advanced cancers. Study results and caveats: The average count of expanded clones was higher among CD8+ T cells than among CD4+. The specificity for antigen of the expanded peripheral T cells was not determined.

Data came from immunoSEQ multiplex PCR; TCRdb stores just in-frame clones and leaves some out. The table has approximately 60,000 clones, 77% seen once. Per the germline V gene, CDR1 is LNHDA and CDR2 is SQIVND (reference sequence). The J segment lost 3 bases and the V segment lost 5 bases, leaving 11 bases of the junction unmatched. There are 16 residues in the CDR3. The sample in question was CD4+ or CD8+ T cells sorted from blood, obtained in a trial of the OX40 agonist ivuxolimab. The clonotype comes from an adult with an advanced solid tumor such as melanoma, head and neck, liver or kidney cancer. This chain uses TRBV19 with TRBJ1-1, with 8 nucleotides matching TRBD1. The CDR3 reads CASSPGQALSDTEAFF. In DNA form, the CDR3 reads TGTGCCAGTAGTCCGGGACAGGCCTTATCGGACACTGAAGCTTTCTTT.